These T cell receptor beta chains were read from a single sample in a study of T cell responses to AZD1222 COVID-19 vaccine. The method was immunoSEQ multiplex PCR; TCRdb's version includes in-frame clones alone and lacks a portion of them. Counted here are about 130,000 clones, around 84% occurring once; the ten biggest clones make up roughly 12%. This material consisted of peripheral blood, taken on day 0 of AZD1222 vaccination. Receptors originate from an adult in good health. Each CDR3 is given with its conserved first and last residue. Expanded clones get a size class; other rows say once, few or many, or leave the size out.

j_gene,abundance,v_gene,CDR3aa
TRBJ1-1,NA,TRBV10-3,CAISGTGGGLNTEAFF
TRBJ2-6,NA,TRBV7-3,CASSLRGDSSGANVLTF
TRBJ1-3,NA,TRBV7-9,CASSLGVSGNTIYF
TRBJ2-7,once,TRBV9,CASSAQDRDYEQYF
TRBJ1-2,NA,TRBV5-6,CASSLVTGSGNYGYTF
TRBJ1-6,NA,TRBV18,CASSPPYSGVGSPLHF
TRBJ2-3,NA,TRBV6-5,CASSYPDSGGDYTQYF
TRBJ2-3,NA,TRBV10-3,CAISDPGSITDTQYF
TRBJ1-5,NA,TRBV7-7,CASSSGHDQPQHF
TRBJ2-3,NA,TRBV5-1,CASMIAGGDTQYF
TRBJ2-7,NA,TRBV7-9,CASSLPGQGPSYEQYF
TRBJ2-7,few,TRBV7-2,CASSWSSGTYEQYF
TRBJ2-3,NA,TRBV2,CASSLDRVLYF
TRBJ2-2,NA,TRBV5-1,CASGLPTDSNTGELFF
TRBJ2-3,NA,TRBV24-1,CATSDTGIADTQYF
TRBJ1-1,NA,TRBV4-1,CASSQGTRARSTEAFF
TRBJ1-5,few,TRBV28,CASSLPSREPATYSNQPQHF
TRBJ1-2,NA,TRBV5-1,CASSLAGLAAGGYTF
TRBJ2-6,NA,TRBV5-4,CASSWIYRQRPSGANVLTF
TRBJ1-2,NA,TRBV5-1,CASSLGVGYTF
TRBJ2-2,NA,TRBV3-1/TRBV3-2,CASSQQYRVTGELFF
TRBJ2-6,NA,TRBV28,CASSFAGGPTLSGANVLTF
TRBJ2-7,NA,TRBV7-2,CASSLGSSGGYEQYF
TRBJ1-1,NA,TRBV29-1,CSVEPGVGTEAFF
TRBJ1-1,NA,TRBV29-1,CSVDRGLNTEAFF
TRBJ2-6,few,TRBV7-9,CASSPRQGISSGANVLTF
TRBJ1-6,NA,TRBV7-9,CASSSAVLSDSYNSPLHF
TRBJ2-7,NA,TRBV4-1,CASSQPRQVLREQYF
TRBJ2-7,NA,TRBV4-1,CASSQAAGQGAYEQYF